Sequencing of this TCR beta chain was carried out in a study of T cells in Graves' hyperthyroidism and ophthalmopathy. Study-level points and caveats: Ophthalmopathy and stable hyperthyroidism were told apart by a 13 V-J model.

On this clonotype itself: The antigen is undetermined.

PBMCs were obtained from over 8.5 ml fresh peripheral blood. This CDR3 region has 14 residues. Trimming removed 0 bases from V and 10 bases from J, with 10 bases in between. Germline CDR1 reads MNHEY; CDR2 reads SMNVEV (reference sequence). RNA transcripts served as the template for amplifying TCR beta CDR3 regions. The HTBI primer set drove a first-round RT-PCR of the TCR CDR3. Via MiXCR, TCRdb re-called the multiplex PCR reads, giving one row per CDR3 protein. Found here are some 370,000 distinct CDR3 sequences, about a sixth of them singletons; the top ten hold 30% to 40%. The receptor was derived from a woman aged 25-40 years with Graves' hyperthyroidism that later progressed to Graves' ophthalmopathy. Sequencing was performed on blood. The V and J genes are TRBV27 and TRBJ1-6, with D tentatively TRBD1 (5 bases). DNA for the CDR3: TGTGCCAGCAGTTTATCTGCGGGGGGATCACCCCTCCACTTT. This translates into CASSLSAGGSPLHF.